Sequencing of this T cell receptor beta chain was carried out in a study of T cells in Graves' hyperthyroidism and ophthalmopathy. For Graves' hyperthyroidism to be stable, ophthalmopathy could not progress within 18 months. Hyperthyroidism had been newly diagnosed in patients aged 18 to 65, and its duration was under 2 months. RNA transcripts yielded amplified TCR beta CDR3 regions. The TCR CDR3 was amplified in a first-round RT-PCR using the HTBI primer set. One entry per CDR3 protein results from TCRdb running MiXCR on the multiplex PCR reads. Among about 560,000 distinct CDR3 sequences listed, roughly 14% were seen once. This clonotype was observed many times. What was sequenced was blood. The TCR sequence derives from a young woman with Graves' hyperthyroidism.

As DNA, the CDR3 is TGTGCCAGCAGCCCGTTAGCGGGAACTTCCAACGAGCAGTACTTC. As protein: CASSPLAGTSNEQYF. The rearrangement links TRBV13 to TRBJ2-7; TRBD2 matches 8 bases. This CDR3 region has 15 residues. V lost 5 bases to trimming and J lost 5 bases; unmatched junction nucleotides: 11. Per germline, CDR1 PRHDT and CDR2 FYEKMQ (reference sequence).